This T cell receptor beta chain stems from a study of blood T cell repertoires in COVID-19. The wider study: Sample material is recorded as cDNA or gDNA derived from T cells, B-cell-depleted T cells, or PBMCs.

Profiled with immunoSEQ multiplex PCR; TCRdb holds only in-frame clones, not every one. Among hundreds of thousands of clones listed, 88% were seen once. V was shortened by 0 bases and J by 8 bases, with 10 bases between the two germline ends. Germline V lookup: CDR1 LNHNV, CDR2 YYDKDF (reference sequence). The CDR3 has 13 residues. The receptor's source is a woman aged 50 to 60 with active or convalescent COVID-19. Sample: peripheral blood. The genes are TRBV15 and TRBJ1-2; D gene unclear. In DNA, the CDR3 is TGTGCCACCAGCAGAGATACCCTAGGAGGCTACACCTTC. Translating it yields CATSRDTLGGYTF.